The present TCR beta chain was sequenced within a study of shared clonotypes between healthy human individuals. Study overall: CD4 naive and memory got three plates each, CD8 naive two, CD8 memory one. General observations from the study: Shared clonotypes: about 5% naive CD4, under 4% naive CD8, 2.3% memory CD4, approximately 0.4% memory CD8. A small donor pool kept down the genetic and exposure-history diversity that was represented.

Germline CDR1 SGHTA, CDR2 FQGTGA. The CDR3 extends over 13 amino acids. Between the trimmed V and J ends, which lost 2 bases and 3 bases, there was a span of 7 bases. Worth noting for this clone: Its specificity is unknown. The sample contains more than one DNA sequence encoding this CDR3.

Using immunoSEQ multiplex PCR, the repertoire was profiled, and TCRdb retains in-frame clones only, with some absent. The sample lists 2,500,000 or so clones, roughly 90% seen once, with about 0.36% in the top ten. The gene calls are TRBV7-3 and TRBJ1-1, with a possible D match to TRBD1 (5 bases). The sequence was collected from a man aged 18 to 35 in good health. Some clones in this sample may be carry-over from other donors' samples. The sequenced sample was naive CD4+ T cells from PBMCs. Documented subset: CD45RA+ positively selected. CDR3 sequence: CASSLGGDTEAFF. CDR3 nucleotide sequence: TGTGCCAGCAGCTTAGGGGGGGACACTGAAGCTTTCTTT.